This TCR beta chain comes out of a study of blood T cell repertoires in COVID-19. CDR1 is MNHEY and CDR2 is SVGAGI in the germline V gene. The CDR3 spans 12 residues. Trimming took 9 bases from V and 2 from J, leaving 11 bases between them. Produced via immunoSEQ multiplex PCR; TCRdb's table is partial and in-frame only. The sample has 450,000 or so clones, 90% seen once. Material for sequencing was PBMCs or T cells enriched from blood (not recorded which). This rearrangement joins TRBV6-5 to TRBJ2-7; D not resolved. This sequence was found in a young man who had recovered from COVID-19. CDR3 nucleotides: TGTGCCAGTCGCGACAAGCCCTACGAGCAGTACTTC. Its translation is CASRDKPYEQYF.